Given below is one TCR beta chain in context. The antigen is unknown. These data originate in a study of siplizumab effects on memory and regulatory T cells. Study-wide results and caveats: In unstimulated cells, naive T cells appeared more diverse than memory T cells and seemed major alloresponse contributors. Alloreactive sequences traceable to unstimulated CD4+ memory cells declined significantly under siplizumab.

Libraries were prepared by immunoSEQ multiplex PCR; TCRdb keeps only in-frame clonotypes and omits some of them. Here the sample spans 100,000 or so clones, about 90% being singletons. Trimming at V came to 3 bases and at J to 1 base, leaving 9 bases not matched to a gene. CDR1 and CDR2 (germline): SGHAT, FQNNGV. The length of the CDR3 is 17 residues. The gene calls are TRBV11-2 and TRBJ1-1, with 9 bases aligning to TRBD1. This clonotype was sampled from a human donor in good health. Sequences were obtained from Tregs sorted from blood. Here the CDR3 DNA reads TGTGCCAGCAGCTTTGGCTTATGGGGACAGGGGAACACTGAAGCTTTCTTT. Its translation: CASSFGLWGQGNTEAFF.